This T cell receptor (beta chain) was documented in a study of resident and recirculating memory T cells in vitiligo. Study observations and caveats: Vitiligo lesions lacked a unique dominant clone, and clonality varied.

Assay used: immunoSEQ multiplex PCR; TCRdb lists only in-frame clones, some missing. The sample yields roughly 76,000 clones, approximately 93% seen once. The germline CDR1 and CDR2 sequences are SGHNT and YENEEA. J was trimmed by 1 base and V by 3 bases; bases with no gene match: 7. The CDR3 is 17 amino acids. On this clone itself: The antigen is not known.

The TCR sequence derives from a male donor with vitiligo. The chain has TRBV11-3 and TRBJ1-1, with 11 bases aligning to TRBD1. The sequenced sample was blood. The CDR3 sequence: CASSFSIGTGGNTEAFF. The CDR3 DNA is TGTGCCAGCAGCTTTAGCATCGGGACAGGGGGGAACACTGAAGCTTTCTTT.